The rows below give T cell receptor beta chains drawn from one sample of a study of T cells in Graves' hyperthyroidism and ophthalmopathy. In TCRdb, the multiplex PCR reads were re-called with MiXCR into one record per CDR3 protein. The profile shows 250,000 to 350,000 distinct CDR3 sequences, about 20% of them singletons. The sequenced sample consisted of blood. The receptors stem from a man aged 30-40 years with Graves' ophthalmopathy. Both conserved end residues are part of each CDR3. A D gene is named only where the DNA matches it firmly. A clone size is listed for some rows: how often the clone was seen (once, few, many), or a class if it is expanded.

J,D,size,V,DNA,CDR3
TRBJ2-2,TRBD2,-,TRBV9,TGTGCCAGCAGCGTAGCGAGCGGGAGGGACACCGGGGAGCTGTTTTTT,CASSVASGRDTGELFF
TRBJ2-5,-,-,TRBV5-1,TGCGCCAGCAGCTTGGCTACGGGAAGAGAGACCCAGTACTTC,CASSLATGRETQYF
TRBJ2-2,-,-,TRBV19,TGTGCCAGTAGAAGGGGCAGAAACACCGGGGAGCTGTTTTTT,CASRRGRNTGELFF
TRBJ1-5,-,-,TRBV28,TGTGCCAGCAGTTTATTCAGGGGCAGGGGACAGCCCCAGCATTTT,CASSLFRGRGQPQHF
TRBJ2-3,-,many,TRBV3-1,TGTGCCAGCAGCCAAGATCCGGCAGGCACAGATACGCAGTATTTT,CASSQDPAGTDTQYF
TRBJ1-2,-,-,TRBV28,TGTGCCAGCAGTCCTCCGGCGCGCTCCTATGGCTACACCTTC,CASSPPARSYGYTF
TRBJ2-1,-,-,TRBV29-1,TGCAGCGTTGACCTAACCGGGACCCGATATTCGCCCGGTGGACCCTACAATGAGCAGTTCTTC,CSVDLTGTRYSPGGPYNEQFF
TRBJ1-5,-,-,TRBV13,TGTGCCAGCAGCTTACAGGGAGGGGTTACCAATCAGCCCCAGCATTTT,CASSLQGGVTNQPQHF
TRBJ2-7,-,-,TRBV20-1,TGCAGTGCTAGAGATCTCGACAAAGGCTACGAGCAGTACTTC,CSARDLDKGYEQYF
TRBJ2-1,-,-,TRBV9,TGTGCCAGCAGCGGCGGCGTCGGCTCCTACAATGAGCAGTTCTTC,CASSGGVGSYNEQFF
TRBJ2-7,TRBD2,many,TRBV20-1,TGCAGTGCAACCCGACTAGCGGGAGGGTACGAGCAGTACTTC,CSATRLAGGYEQYF
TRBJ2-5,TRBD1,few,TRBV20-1,TGCAGTGCTAGAGCGGGACAGGGGGCCGGAGAGACCCAGTACTTC,CSARAGQGAGETQYF
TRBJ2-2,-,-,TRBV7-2,TGTGCCAGCAGCTTAGTACAATCGGGCGGGGAGCTGTTTTTT,CASSLVQSGGELFF
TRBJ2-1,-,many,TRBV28,TGTGCCAGCAAAGAAGGGCGGAATAGCGGTTACTACAATGAGCAGTTCTTC,CASKEGRNSGYYNEQFF
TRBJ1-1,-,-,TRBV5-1,TGCGCCAGCAGCTCCCACCTTAACAGGTACGACACTGAAGCTTTCTTT,CASSSHLNRYDTEAFF
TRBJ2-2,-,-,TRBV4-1,TGCGCCAGCAGCCCGACCCACGGGACCGCGAACACCGGGGAGCTGTTTTTT,CASSPTHGTANTGELFF
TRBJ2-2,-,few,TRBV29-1,TGCAGCGTTGAAGATGTGGGGGGGCACACCGGGGAGCTGTTTTTT,CSVEDVGGHTGELFF
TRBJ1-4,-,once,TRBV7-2,TGTGCCAGCAGCTTGAGGCGGCAGGGTGATGAAAAACTGTTTTTT,CASSLRRQGDEKLFF
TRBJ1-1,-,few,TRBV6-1,TGTGCCAGCAGTGAGACAATTACGACTGAAGCTTTCTTT,CASSETITTEAFF
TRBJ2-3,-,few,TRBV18,TGTGCCAGCTCACCCATCTCCTCCGTGACTAGCACAGATACGCAGTATTTT,CASSPISSVTSTDTQYF
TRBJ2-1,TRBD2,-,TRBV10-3,TGTGCCATCAGACCTGGGACTAGCGGGAAACGTGAGCAGTTCTTC,CAIRPGTSGKREQFF
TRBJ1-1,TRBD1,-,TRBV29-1,TGCAGCGTTGCCCCCGGGACAGGGAAAGCTTTCTTT,CSVAPGTGKAFF
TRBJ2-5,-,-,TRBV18,TGTGCCAGCTCGCTTGGACTGGAAGAGACCCAGTACTTC,CASSLGLEETQYF
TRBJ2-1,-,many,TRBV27,TGTGCCAGCACTCTTCGTGTTCACCTTGACAAGACCTACAATGAGCAGTTCTTC,CASTLRVHLDKTYNEQFF
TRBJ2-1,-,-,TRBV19,TGTGCCAGTAGTATCATAGCGAACAATGAGCAGCTCTTC,CASSIIANNEQLF
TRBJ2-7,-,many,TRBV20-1,TGCAGTGCTAGCCCGGACTACGAGCAGTACTTC,CSASPDYEQYF
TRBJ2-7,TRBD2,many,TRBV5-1,TGCGCCAGCAGCTTATCTAGCGGGGGAGCCTACGAGCAGTACTTC,CASSLSSGGAYEQYF
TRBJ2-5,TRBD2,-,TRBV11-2,TGTGCCAGCAGCTTAGATCCGCCTAGCGGGGGACAAGAGACCCAGTACTTC,CASSLDPPSGGQETQYF
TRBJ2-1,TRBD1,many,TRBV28,TGTGCCAGCAGTCCCTCCGGACAGGGACAATTCCAGGATGAGCAGTTCTTC,CASSPSGQGQFQDEQFF
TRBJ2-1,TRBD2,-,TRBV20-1,TGCAGTGCTAGAGGGCTAGCGGGAGGGCCCGGCTCCTACAATGAGCAGTTCTTC,CSARGLAGGPGSYNEQFF
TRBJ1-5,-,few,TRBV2,TGTGCCAGCACGAGGGCAGGACAACAGCCCCAGCATTTT,CASTRAGQQPQHF
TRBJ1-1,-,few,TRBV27,TGTGCCAGCAGTTCGGGCACGATGAACACTGAAGCTTTCTTT,CASSSGTMNTEAFF
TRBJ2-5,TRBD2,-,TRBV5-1,TGCGCCAGCAGCACGGGACTAGCGGGAGGGAGGGAGACCCAGTACTTC,CASSTGLAGGRETQYF
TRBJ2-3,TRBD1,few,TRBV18,TGTGCCAGCTCACCACCTCGCGGACAGGGGAAGGGAGATACGCAGTATTTT,CASSPPRGQGKGDTQYF
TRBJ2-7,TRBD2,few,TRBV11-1,TGTGCCAGCAGCTTAGTTGGTAGCGGGACCTACGAGCAGTACTTC,CASSLVGSGTYEQYF
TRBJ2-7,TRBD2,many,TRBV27,TGTGCCAGCAGTCCGGGACTAGCGGGAGCAGGGTACGAGCAGTACTTC,CASSPGLAGAGYEQYF
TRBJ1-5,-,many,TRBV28,TGTGCCAGCAGGGAATGGACGGTCAATCAGCCCCAGCATTTT,CASREWTVNQPQHF
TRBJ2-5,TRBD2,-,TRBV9,TGTGCCAGCAGCGTGACTAGCGGGAGAAGTGGGGAGACCCAGTACTTC,CASSVTSGRSGETQYF
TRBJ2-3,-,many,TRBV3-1,TGTGCCAGCAGCTTCGGCACAGATACGCAGTATTTT,CASSFGTDTQYF
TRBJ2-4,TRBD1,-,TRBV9,TGTGCCAGCAGCCCCCGGACAGGGGACATTCAGTACTTC,CASSPRTGDIQYF
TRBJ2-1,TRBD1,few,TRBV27,TGTGCCAGCAGTCCGAGATGGGACAGGTGGCATGAGCAGTTCTTC,CASSPRWDRWHEQFF
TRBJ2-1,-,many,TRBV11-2,TGTGCCAGCAGACGAACAGGGATCAATGAGCAGTTCTTC,CASRRTGINEQFF
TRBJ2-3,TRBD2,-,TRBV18,TGTGCCAGCTCACCGGCGGGCGGGAGCGTGCCGGATACGCAGTATTTT,CASSPAGGSVPDTQYF